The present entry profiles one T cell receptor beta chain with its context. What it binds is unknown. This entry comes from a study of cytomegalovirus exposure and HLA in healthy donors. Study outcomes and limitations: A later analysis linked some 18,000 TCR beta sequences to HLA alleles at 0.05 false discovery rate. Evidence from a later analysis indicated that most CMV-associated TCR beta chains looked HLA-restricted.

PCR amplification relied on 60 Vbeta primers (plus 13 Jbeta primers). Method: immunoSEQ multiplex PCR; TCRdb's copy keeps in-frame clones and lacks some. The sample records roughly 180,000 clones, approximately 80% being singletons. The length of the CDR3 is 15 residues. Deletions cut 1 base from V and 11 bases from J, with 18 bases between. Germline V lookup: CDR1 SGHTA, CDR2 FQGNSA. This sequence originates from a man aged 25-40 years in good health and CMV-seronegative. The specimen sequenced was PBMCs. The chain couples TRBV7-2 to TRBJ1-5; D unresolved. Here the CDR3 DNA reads TGTGCCAGCAGCTTAGATGGTCAGGTTGGCACGGCCCAGCATTTT. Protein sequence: CASSLDGQVGTAQHF.